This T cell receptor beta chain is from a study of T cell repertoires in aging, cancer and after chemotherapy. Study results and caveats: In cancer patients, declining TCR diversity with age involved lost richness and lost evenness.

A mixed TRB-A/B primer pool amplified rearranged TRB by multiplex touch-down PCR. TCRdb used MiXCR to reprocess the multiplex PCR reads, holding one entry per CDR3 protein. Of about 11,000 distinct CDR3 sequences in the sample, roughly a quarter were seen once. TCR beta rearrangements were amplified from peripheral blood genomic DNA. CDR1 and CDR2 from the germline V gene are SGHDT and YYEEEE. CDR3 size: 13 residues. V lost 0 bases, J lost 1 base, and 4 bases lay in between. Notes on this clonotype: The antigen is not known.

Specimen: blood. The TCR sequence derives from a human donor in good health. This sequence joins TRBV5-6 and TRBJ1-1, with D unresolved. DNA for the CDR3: TGTGCCAGCAGCTTGGGATCGAACACTGAAGCTTTCTTT. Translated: CASSLGSNTEAFF.